This TCR beta chain was found in a study of CD8+ T cells in alopecia areata. On the study more broadly: Patients remained on tofacitinib for 6 to 18 months and then went 6 months without it. Whole-study findings and limits: The study found higher clonality in lesional than normal scalp, especially in alopecia totalis/universalis. Tofacitinib significantly decreased scalp clonality and expanded CD8+ clones among top 100.

Sample treatment: oral pan-JAK inhibitor, 5-10 mg twice daily. Alopecia areata patients had lesional scalp punch biopsies and peripheral blood taken from them. This clone appeared a few times. Its matching antigen is unknown. Germline V gives CDR1 SGHDN, CDR2 FVKESK. V shed 0 bases, J shed 4 bases, and the junction held 5 bases outside the gene matches. The length of the CDR3 is 15 residues. In each case, RNA was isolated and then reverse transcribed into cDNA as the sequencing template. Profiled with immunoSEQ multiplex PCR; TCRdb holds only in-frame clones, not every one. The table records 90,000 to 150,000 clones, about 50% of them present only once.

The chain recombines TRBV14 with TRBJ2-5; TRBD2 matches 7 bases. This sequence was found in a human donor with alopecia areata. Material: CD4+ T cells sorted from blood, obtained at week 4, from a patient treated with tofacitinib. The CDR3 loop is CASSQDRGRGETQYF. CDR3 bases: TGTGCCAGCAGCCAAGATCGTGGGAGGGGAGAGACCCAGTACTTC.